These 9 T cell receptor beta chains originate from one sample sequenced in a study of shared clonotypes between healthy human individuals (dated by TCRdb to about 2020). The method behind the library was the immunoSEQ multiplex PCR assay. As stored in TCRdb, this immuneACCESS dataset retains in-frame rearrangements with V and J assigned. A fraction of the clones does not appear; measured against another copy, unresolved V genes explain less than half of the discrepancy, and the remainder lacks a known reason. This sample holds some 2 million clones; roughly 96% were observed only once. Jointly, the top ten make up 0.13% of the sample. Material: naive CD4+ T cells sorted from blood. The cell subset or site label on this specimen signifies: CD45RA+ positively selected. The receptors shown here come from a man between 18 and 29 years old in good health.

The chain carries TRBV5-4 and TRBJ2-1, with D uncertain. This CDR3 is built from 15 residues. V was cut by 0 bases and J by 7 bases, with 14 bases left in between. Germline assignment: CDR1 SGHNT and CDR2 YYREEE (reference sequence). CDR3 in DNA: TGTGCCAGCAGCTTGGTAGCTCGCCCCGGGAATGAGCAGTTCTTC. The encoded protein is CASSLVARPGNEQFF. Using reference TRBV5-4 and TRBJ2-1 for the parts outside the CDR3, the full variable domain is ETGVTQSPTHLIKTRGQQVTLRCSSQSGHNTVSWYQQALGQGPQFIFQYYREEENGRGNFPPRFSGLQFPNYSSELNVNALELDDSALYLCASSLVARPGNEQFFGPGTRLTVL.

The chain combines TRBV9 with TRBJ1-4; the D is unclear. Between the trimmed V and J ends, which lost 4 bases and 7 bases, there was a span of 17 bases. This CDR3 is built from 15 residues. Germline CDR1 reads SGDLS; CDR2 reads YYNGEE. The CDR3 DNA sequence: TGTGCCAGCAGCTCTTGGGCGGGGTTCGGTGAAAAACTGTTTTTT. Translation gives CASSSWAGFGEKLFF.

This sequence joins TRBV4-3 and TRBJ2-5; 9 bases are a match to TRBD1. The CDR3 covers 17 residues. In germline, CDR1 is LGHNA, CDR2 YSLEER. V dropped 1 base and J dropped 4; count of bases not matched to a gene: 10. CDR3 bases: TGCGCCAGCAGCCAAGGGGGAGGGACAGGGTTCGGAGAGACCCAGTACTTC. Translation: CASSQGGGTGFGETQYF.

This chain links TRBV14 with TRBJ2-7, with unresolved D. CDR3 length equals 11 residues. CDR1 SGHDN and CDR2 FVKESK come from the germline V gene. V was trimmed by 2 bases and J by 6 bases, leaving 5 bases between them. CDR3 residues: CASSQFGEQYF. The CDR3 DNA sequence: TGTGCCAGCAGCCAATTTGGCGAGCAGTACTTC.

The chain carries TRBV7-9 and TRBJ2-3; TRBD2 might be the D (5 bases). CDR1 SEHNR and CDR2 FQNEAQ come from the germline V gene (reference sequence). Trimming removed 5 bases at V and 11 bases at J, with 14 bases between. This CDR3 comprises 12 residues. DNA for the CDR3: TGTGCCAGCAGCACCGGACTCAAAAGGCAGTATTTT. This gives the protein CASSTGLKRQYF.

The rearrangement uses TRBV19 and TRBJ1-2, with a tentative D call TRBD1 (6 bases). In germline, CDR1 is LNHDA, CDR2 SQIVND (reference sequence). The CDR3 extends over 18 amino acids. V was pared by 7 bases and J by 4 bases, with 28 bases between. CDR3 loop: CASNGSPEQGRPSYGYTF. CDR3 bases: TGTGCCAGTAACGGGTCTCCGGAACAGGGACGTCCGAGCTATGGCTACACCTTC.

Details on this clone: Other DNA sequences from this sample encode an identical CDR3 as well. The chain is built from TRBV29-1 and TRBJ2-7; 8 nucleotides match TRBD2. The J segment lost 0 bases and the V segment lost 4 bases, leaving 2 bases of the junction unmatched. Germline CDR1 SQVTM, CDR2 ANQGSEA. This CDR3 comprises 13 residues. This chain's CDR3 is CSVGAGGSYEQYF. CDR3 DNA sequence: TGCAGCGTTGGGGCGGGGGGCTCCTACGAGCAGTACTTC.

In DNA, the CDR3 is TGTGCCAGCAGACCAGCCCGGGAGACTGAAGCTTTCTTT. Translated: CASRPARETEAFF. The rearrangement uses TRBV25-1 and TRBJ1-1; D call uncertain. The CDR3 contains 13 residues. V was shortened by 6 bases and J by 5 bases, with 13 bases between the two germline ends. CDR1 is MGHDK and CDR2 is SYGVNS in the germline V gene.

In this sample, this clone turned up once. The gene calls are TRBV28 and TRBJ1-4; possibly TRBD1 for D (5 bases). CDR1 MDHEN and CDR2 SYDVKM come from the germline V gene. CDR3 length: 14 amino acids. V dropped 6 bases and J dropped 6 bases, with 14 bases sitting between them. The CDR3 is CASRKTDFDEKLFF. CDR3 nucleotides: TGTGCCAGCAGAAAGACAGATTTCGATGAAAAACTGTTTTTT.